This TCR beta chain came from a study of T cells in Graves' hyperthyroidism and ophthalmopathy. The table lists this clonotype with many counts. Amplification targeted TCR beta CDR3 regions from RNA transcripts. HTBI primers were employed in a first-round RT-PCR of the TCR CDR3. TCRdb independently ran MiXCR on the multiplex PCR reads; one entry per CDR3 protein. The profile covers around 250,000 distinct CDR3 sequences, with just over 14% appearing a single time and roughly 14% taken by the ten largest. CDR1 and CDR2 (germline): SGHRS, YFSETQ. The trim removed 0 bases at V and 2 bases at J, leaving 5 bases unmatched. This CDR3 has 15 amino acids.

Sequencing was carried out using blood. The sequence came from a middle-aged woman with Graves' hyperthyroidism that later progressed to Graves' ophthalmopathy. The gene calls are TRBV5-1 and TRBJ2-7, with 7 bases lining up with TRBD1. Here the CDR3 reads CASSLATGSPYEQYF. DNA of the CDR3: TGCGCCAGCAGCTTGGCGACAGGGAGCCCCTACGAGCAGTACTTC.